This TCR beta chain comes out of a study of shared clonotypes between healthy human individuals. Trimming stripped 1 base from V and 6 bases from J, with 11 bases between. This CDR3 contains 13 residues. The germline V gene encodes CDR1 SQVTM and CDR2 ANQGSEA. The table came from immunoSEQ multiplex PCR; TCRdb's copy has only in-frame clones and leaves some out. The sample yields roughly 1.5 million clones, approximately 98% seen once. Input material: naive CD4+ T cells sorted from blood. Regarding subset: CD45RA+ positively selected. This sequence joins TRBV29-1 and TRBJ2-3; D gene ambiguous. The sequence came from a man younger than 45 in good health. CDR3 in DNA: TGCAGCGTTGAAGGCCCCGAGAGGGATACGCAGTATTTT. Protein: CSVEGPERDTQYF.